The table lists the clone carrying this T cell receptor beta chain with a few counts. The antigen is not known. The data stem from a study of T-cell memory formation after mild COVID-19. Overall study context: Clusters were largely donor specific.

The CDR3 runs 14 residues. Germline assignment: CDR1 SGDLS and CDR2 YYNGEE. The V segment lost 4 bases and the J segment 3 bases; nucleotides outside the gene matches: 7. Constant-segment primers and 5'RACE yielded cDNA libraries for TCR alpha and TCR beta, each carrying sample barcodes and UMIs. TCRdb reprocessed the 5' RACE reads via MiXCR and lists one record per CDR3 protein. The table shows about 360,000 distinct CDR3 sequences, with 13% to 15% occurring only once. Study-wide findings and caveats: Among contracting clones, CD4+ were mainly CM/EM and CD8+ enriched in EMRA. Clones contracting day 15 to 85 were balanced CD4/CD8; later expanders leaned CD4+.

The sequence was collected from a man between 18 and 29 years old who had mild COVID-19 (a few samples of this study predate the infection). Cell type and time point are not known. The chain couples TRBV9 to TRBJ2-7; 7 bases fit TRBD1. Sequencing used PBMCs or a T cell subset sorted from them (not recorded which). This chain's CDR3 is CASSPGGGGYEQYF. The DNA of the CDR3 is TGTGCCAGCAGCCCAGGGGGTGGGGGCTACGAGCAGTACTTC.